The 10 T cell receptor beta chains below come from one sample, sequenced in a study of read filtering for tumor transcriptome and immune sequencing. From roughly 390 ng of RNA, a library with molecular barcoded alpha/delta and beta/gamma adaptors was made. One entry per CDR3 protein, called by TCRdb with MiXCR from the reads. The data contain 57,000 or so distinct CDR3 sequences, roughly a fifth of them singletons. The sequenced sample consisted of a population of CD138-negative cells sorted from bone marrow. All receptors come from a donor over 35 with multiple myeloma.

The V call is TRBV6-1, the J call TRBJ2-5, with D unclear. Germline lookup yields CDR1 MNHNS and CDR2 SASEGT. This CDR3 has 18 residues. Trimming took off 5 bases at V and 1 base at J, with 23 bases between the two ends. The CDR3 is CASSPGLGSVLRQETQYF. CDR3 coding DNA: TGTGCCAGCAGTCCTGGATTGGGATCAGTCCTCCGCCAAGAGACCCAGTACTTC.

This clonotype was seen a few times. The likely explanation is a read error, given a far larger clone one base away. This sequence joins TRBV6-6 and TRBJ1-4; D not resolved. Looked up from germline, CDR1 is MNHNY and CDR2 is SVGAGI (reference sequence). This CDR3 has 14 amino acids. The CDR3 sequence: CASTPGPHADTLYF. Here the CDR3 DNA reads TGTGCCAGCACCCCCGGGCCACACGCAGATACGCTGTATTTT.

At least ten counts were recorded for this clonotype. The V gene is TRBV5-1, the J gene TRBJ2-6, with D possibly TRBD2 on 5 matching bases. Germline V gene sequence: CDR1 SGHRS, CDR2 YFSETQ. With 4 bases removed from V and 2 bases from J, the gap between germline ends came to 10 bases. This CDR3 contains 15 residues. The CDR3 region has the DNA TGCGCCAGCAGCACCCCCGGGGCTGGGGCCAACGTCCTGACTTTC. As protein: CASSTPGAGANVLTF.

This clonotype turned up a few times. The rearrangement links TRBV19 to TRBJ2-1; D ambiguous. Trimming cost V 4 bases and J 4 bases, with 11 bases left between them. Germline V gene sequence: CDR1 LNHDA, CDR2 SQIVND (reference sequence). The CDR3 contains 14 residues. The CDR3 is CASSRGNRYNEQFF. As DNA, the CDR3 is TGTGCCAGTAGTAGGGGAAACCGATACAATGAGCAGTTCTTC.

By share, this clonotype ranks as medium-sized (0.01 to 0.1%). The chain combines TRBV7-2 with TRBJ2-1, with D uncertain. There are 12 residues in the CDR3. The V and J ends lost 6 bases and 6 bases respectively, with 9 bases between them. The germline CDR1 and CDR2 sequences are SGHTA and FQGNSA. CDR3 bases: TGTGCCAGCAGTCAAGGGTTCAATGAGCAGTTCTTC. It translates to CASSQGFNEQFF.

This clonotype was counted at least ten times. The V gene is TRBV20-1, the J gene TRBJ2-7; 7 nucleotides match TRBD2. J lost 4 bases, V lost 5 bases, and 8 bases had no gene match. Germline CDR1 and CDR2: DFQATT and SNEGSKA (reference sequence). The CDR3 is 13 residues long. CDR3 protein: CSARGPAGYEQYF. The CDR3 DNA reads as TGCAGTGCTCGGGGTCCAGCGGGATACGAGCAGTACTTC.

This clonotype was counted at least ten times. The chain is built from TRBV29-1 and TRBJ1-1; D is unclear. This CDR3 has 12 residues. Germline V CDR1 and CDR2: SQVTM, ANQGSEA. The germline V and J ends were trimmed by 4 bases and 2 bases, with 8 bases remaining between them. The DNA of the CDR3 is TGCAGCGTTGTGGCATATAACACTGAAGCTTTCTTT. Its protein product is CSVVAYNTEAFF. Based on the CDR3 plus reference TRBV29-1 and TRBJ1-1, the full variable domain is SAVISQKPSRDICQRGTSLTIQCQVDSQVTMMFWYRQQPGQSLTLIATANQGSEATYESGFVIDKFPISRPNLTFSTLTVSNMSPEDSSIYLCSVVAYNTEAFFGQGTRLTVV.

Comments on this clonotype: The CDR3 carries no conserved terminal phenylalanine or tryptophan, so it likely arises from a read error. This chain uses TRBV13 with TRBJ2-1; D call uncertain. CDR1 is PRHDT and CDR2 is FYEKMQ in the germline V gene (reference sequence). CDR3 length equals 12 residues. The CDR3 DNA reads TGTGCCAGCAGCCGTCAGTACAGTGAGCAGTTCTCC. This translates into CASSRQYSEQFS.

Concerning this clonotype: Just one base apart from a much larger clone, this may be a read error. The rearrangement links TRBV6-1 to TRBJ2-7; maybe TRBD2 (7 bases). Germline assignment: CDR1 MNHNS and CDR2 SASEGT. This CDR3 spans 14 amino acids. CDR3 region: CAGSVGGLSYEQYF. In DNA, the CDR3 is TGTGCCGGCAGTGTCGGGGGGCTATCCTACGAGCAGTACTTC.

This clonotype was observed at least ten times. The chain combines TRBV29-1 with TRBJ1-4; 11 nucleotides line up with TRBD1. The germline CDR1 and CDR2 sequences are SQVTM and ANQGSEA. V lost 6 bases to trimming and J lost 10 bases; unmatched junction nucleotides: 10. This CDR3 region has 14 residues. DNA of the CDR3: TGCAGCGTGGGGATGGACAGGGGGCGTACAAAACTGTTTTTT. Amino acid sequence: CSVGMDRGRTKLFF.